The 25 T cell receptor beta chains given below trace back to one sample, sequenced in a study of cytomegalovirus exposure and HLA in healthy donors. PCR used 60 Vbeta primers and 13 Jbeta primers. Sequenced by immunoSEQ multiplex PCR; TCRdb stores in-frame clones only, minus some. The data contain over 150,000 clones, approximately 85% of them seen just once; the ten biggest clones take up approximately 0.87%. The sequenced sample consisted of PBMCs. These TCRs come from a girl aged 2-10 years in good health and CMV-seropositive.

The sample holds one count of this clone. The gene calls are TRBV19 and TRBJ2-2, with D possibly TRBD1 on 5 matching bases. Trimming took 1 base from V and 0 from J, leaving 15 bases between them. The germline CDR1 and CDR2 sequences are LNHDA and SQIVND (reference sequence). The CDR3 loop spans 18 amino acids. CDR3: CASSIGRGWTPNTGELFF. The DNA for the CDR3 is TGTGCCAGTAGTATAGGGAGAGGATGGACACCGAACACCGGGGAGCTGTTTTTT.

This clone occurred once. J is TRBJ2-7 and V is TRBV19; D is unresolved. CDR1 is LNHDA, CDR2 SQIVND, per germline (reference sequence). CDR3 size: 14 residues. V was pared by 0 bases and J by 0 bases, with 6 bases between. CDR3 protein: CASSIDILSYEQYF. CDR3 sequence (DNA): TGTGCCAGTAGTATAGATATCCTCTCCTACGAGCAGTACTTC.

The chain links TRBV19 to TRBJ2-3; perhaps TRBD2 as D (5 bases). CDR3 length: 13 residues. V lost 6 bases and J lost 4, with 11 bases in between. CDR1 and CDR2 from the germline V gene are LNHDA and SQIVND (reference sequence). The CDR3 sequence: CASRDSSADTQYF. CDR3 DNA sequence: TGTGCCAGTAGGGACTCCTCGGCAGATACGCAGTATTTT.

Written as DNA, the CDR3 is TGTGCCAGCAGCTTACAGGTGACCCTGAACACTGAAGCTTTCTTT. It codes for CASSLQVTLNTEAFF. This sequence joins TRBV7-8 and TRBJ1-1, with no clear D. CDR3 size: 15 residues. Germline loops: CDR1 SGHVS, CDR2 FQNEAQ. V gave up 2 bases and J gave up 0 bases, with 10 bases separating them.

The gene calls are TRBV28 and TRBJ1-2; D gene unclear. CDR1 MDHEN and CDR2 SYDVKM come from the germline V gene. The CDR3 length is 12 residues. Deletions cut 8 bases from V and 4 bases from J, with 11 bases between. The DNA of the CDR3 is TGTGCCAGCGCCGGGAGCAGCTATGGCTACACCTTC. It translates to CASAGSSYGYTF.

With respect to this clone: A junction end diverges from the germline sequence, so it may reflect a read error. The chain recombines TRBV20-1 with TRBJ2-3, with a possible D match to TRBD2 (6 bases). CDR1 DFQATT and CDR2 SNEGSKA come from the germline V gene (reference sequence). The CDR3 totals 11 residues. CDR3: CSGVSTDTQYF. In DNA form, the CDR3 reads TGTTCGGGAGTCAGCACAGATACGCAGTATTTT.

The chain carries TRBV30 and TRBJ2-4; D is possibly TRBD2 (6 bases). The germline gives CDR1 GTSNPN, CDR2 SVGIG (reference sequence). Trimming took 3 bases from V and 11 from J, leaving 20 bases between them. This CDR3 is 14 amino acids long. The CDR3 nucleotides are TGTGCCTGGAGCCCAGGGAGGTCTGAAGTTGTTCAGTACTTC. Protein sequence: CAWSPGRSEVVQYF.

The genes are TRBV5-1 and TRBJ2-3, with D tentatively TRBD2 (5 bases). Trimming stripped 1 base from V and 8 bases from J, with 17 bases between. CDR3 size: 15 residues. Germline assignment: CDR1 SGHRS and CDR2 YFSETQ. CDR3 DNA sequence: TGCGCCAGCAGCTTGACGAGTGGAGGACCGGGTACGCAGTATTTT. This sequence encodes CASSLTSGGPGTQYF.

The V gene is TRBV2, the J gene TRBJ1-2; weak D call: TRBD1 (5 bases). Germline V gene lookup returns CDR1 SNHLY and CDR2 FYNNEI. Deletions cut 3 bases from V and 2 bases from J, with 13 bases between. The CDR3 contains 15 residues. DNA of the CDR3: TGTGCCAGCAGTGAGCCCCGGACACTGAACTATGGCTACACCTTC. This encodes CASSEPRTLNYGYTF.

The chain combines TRBV29-1 with TRBJ1-2, with D possibly TRBD1 on 5 matching bases. Per germline, CDR1 SQVTM and CDR2 ANQGSEA. Trimming stripped 2 bases from V and 4 bases from J, with 17 bases between. The CDR3 runs 15 residues. The CDR3 sequence: CSVESGGKEGYGYTF. The CDR3 DNA is TGCAGCGTTGAAAGCGGGGGGAAGGAAGGCTATGGCTACACCTTC.

The chain combines TRBV30 with TRBJ1-2; the D is unclear. This CDR3 is 13 amino acids long. In germline, CDR1 is GTSNPN, CDR2 SVGIG (reference sequence). Trimming took 1 base from V and 2 from J, leaving 8 bases between them. CDR3 amino acids: CAWSGSGNYGYTF. The CDR3 DNA sequence: TGTGCCTGGAGTGGGTCGGGGAACTATGGCTACACCTTC.

The chain carries TRBV19 and TRBJ2-7; the D is unclear. Germline values: CDR1 LNHDA, CDR2 SQIVND (reference sequence). The CDR3 totals 13 residues. V lost 0 bases to trimming and J lost 5 bases, with 8 bases between them. CDR3 coding DNA: TGTGCCAGTAGTATAGATCGAGTCCACGAGCAGTACTTC. Residues: CASSIDRVHEQYF. The complete variable domain, with remaining parts taken from reference TRBV19 and TRBJ2-7, reads DGGITQSPKYLFRKEGQNVTLSCEQNLNHDAMYWYRQDPGQGLRLIYYSQIVNDFQKGDIAEGYSVSREKKESFPLTVTSAQKNPTAFYLCASSIDRVHEQYFGPGTRLTVT.

A single count supports this clone. This chain joins TRBV5-8 and TRBJ1-1; weak D call: TRBD1 (5 bases). This CDR3 is built from 15 residues. CDR1 is SGHTS, CDR2 YDEGEE, per germline. With 2 bases removed from V and 3 bases from J, the gap between germline ends came to 14 bases. CDR3 coding DNA: TGTGCCAGCAGCTTTCCCAGGGTAGGGGACACTGAAGCTTTCTTT. Protein: CASSFPRVGDTEAFF. The variable domain in full, completed from reference TRBV5-8 and TRBJ1-1, reads EAGVTQSPTHLIKTRGQQATLRCSPISGHTSVYWYQQALGLGLQFLLWYDEGEERNRGNFPPRFSGRQFPNYSSELNVNALELEDSALYLCASSFPRVGDTEAFFGQGTRLTVV.

This clone was detected only a few times. The CDR3: CASSLFGRGSQETQYF. CDR3 DNA sequence: TGTGCCAGCAGCTTATTTGGGCGGGGCAGCCAAGAGACCCAGTACTTC. The rearrangement uses TRBV11-2 and TRBJ2-5; D is perhaps TRBD2 (6 bases). Germline V gives CDR1 SGHAT, CDR2 FQNNGV. With 2 bases removed from V and 1 base from J, the gap between germline ends came to 14 bases. The CDR3 length is 16 residues.

V usage is TRBV2 and J usage is TRBJ1-5; 12 bases match TRBD1. The CDR3 length is 15 residues. The V gene end was trimmed by 6 bases and the J gene end by 7 bases; junction bases not matched to a gene: 7. Germline V gene lookup returns CDR1 SNHLY and CDR2 FYNNEI. DNA for the CDR3: TGTGCCAGCAGGGCCGGGACAGGGGGCGCCCAGCCCCAGCATTTT. Protein: CASRAGTGGAQPQHF.

The V and J genes are TRBV7-9 and TRBJ2-5, with 11 bases matching TRBD2. There are 18 residues in the CDR3. Looked up from germline, CDR1 is SEHNR and CDR2 is FQNEAQ (reference sequence). V lost 6 bases and J lost 3; bases outside the gene matches: 15. CDR3 in amino acids: CASSRTPFSGRDKETQYF. Written as DNA, the CDR3 is TGTGCCAGCAGTCGGACGCCTTTTAGCGGGAGGGATAAAGAGACCCAGTACTTC. Together with reference TRBV7-9 and TRBJ2-5, the CDR3 gives the full variable domain: DTGVSQNPRHKITKRGQNVTFRCDPISEHNRLYWYRQTLGQGPEFLTYFQNEAQLEKSRLLSDRFSAERPKGSFSTLEIQRTEQGDSAMYLCASSRTPFSGRDKETQYFGPGTRLLVL.

The sample holds one count of this clone. The chain joins TRBV5-1 to TRBJ1-6, with D unresolved. Trimming left V 0 bases short and J 7 bases short, with 8 bases between. CDR3 length equals 14 residues. Germline V gives CDR1 SGHRS, CDR2 YFSETQ. CDR3 region: CASSLVSLNSPLHF. The DNA for the CDR3 is TGCGCCAGCAGCTTGGTGTCCCTAAATTCACCCCTCCACTTT.

The chain joins TRBV5-6 to TRBJ2-5; D possibly corresponds to TRBD2 (6 bases). The CDR3 totals 14 residues. From germline, CDR1 is SGHDT and CDR2 YYEEEE. Trimming took 4 bases from V and 5 from J, leaving 15 bases between them. The CDR3 region has the DNA TGTGCCAGCAGCGGGCTAGCGCCGAGGGAGACCCAGTACTTC. As protein: CASSGLAPRETQYF.

The V call is TRBV30, the J call TRBJ2-7; the match to TRBD1 covers 10 bases. The CDR3 length is 14 residues. Germline V gives CDR1 GTSNPN, CDR2 SVGIG (reference sequence). V dropped 2 bases and J dropped 3; count of bases not matched to a gene: 4. The CDR3 sequence: CAWSPRTGGYEQYF. Written as DNA, the CDR3 is TGTGCCTGGAGTCCCAGGACAGGGGGCTACGAGCAGTACTTC.

By share, this clone ranks as medium-sized. This rearrangement joins TRBV10-3 to TRBJ2-6, with 10 bases lining up with TRBD1. Per the germline V gene, CDR1 is ENHRY and CDR2 is SYGVKD. This CDR3 is built from 17 residues. With 5 bases clipped from V and 0 bases from J, the junction kept 4 bases outside the gene matches. CDR3 sequence (DNA): TGTGCCATCAGTCGACAGGGGGCAGGCTCTGGGGCCAACGTCCTGACTTTC. It yields the protein CAISRQGAGSGANVLTF.

The rearrangement uses TRBV4-1 and TRBJ2-4; 7 bases match TRBD2. CDR1 and CDR2 from the germline V gene are MGHRA and YSYEKL. The CDR3 consists of 20 residues. With 0 bases clipped from V and 0 bases from J, the junction kept 14 bases outside the gene matches. CDR3 in DNA: TGCGCCAGCAGCCAAGATCCCCTGCTAGCGGAACTCCAAGCCAAAAACATTCAGTACTTC. Its protein product is CASSQDPLLAELQAKNIQYF.

This rearrangement joins TRBV5-4 to TRBJ2-7; D possibly corresponds to TRBD1 (6 bases). This CDR3 spans 15 amino acids. Germline V gene sequence: CDR1 SGHNT, CDR2 YYREEE (reference sequence). Trimming removed 4 bases at V and 0 bases at J, with 14 bases between. The CDR3, as DNA: TGTGCCAGCAGCCAAGCCCGGGACACCTCCTACGAGCAGTACTTC. It specifies CASSQARDTSYEQYF.

The chain joins TRBV4-1 to TRBJ2-7; TRBD2 matches at 14 bases. V was clipped by 4 bases and J by 3 bases; unmatched bases: 17. This CDR3 spans 20 amino acids. The germline CDR1 and CDR2 sequences are MGHRA and YSYEKL. Here the CDR3 DNA reads TGCGCCAGCAGCCCGAGGACTAGCGGGAGGACCCCTAAAGTCGGCTACGAGCAGTACTTC. Its translation is CASSPRTSGRTPKVGYEQYF.

The V call is TRBV7-3, the J call TRBJ2-3, with TRBD2 identical over 7 bases. CDR3 length: 14 amino acids. V shed 2 bases and J 1 base; nucleotides not matched to a gene: 0. Germline lookup yields CDR1 SGHTA and CDR2 FQGTGA. CDR3 residues: CASSLAGGTDTQYF. CDR3 sequence (DNA): TGTGCCAGCAGCTTAGCGGGGGGCACAGATACGCAGTATTTT.

The chain couples TRBV30 to TRBJ1-3; D is undetermined. Germline CDR1 and CDR2: GTSNPN and SVGIG (reference sequence). The CDR3 loop spans 13 amino acids. V lost 5 bases to trimming and J lost 2 bases, with 10 bases between them. The CDR3 DNA reads as TGTGCCTGGTGGAGACGAACTGGAAACACCATATATTTT. Amino acid sequence: CAWWRRTGNTIYF.